The clone carrying this T cell receptor beta chain was seen a few times. Unique molecular identifiers were added to individual cDNA molecules. TCRdb re-called the 5' RACE reads with MiXCR, one entry per CDR3 protein. The sample carries some 39,000 distinct CDR3 sequences, about 7% recorded once. CDR1 and CDR2 from the germline V gene are DFQATT and SNEGSKA (reference sequence). Between the trimmed V and J ends, which lost 3 bases and 4 bases, there was a span of 15 bases. This CDR3 region has 14 residues. These data belong to a study of early T cells in non-severe SARS-CoV-2 infection. The specimen was whole blood. This chain connects TRBV20-1 to TRBJ1-2; no clear D. This TCR was sampled from an adult who was a healthcare worker with PCR-confirmed SARS-CoV-2 infection or an uninfected control (not recorded which). The CDR3 nucleotides read TGCAGTGCTAGTCTGAGTGGGCTTACCTATGGCTACACCTTC. Its translation: CSASLSGLTYGYTF.